Reported below is one T cell receptor beta chain. Its matching antigen is unknown. Running of the v3.0 immunoSEQ assay took place at survey level. Measured with immunoSEQ multiplex PCR; TCRdb has only the in-frame clones, and not every one. The profile shows about 17,000 clones, 75% to 85% of them singletons. Germline assignment: CDR1 MNHNY and CDR2 SVGAGI (reference sequence). The CDR3 extends over 14 amino acids. V lost 4 bases, J lost 2 bases, and 2 bases stayed unmatched. The sample belongs to a study of long-term antiretroviral therapy in people with HIV. Points from the study as a whole: Diversity remained lower than transplant donor controls, even though it increased after ART. Information pertaining to ART adherence, viral resistance or therapeutic modifications was not obtained.

The source was unsorted PBMCs, collected at the start of antiretroviral therapy. J is TRBJ1-5 and V is TRBV6-6; 7 bases match TRBD1. The source is a young man with HIV. CDR3 sequence reads: CASSSTGGNQPQHF. The CDR3, as DNA: TGTGCCAGCAGTTCTACAGGGGGCAATCAGCCCCAGCATTTT.